The 13 T cell receptor beta chains in this list originate from one sample, sequenced in a study of blood T cell repertoires in COVID-19. Produced via immunoSEQ multiplex PCR; TCRdb's table is partial and in-frame only. The sample consists of under 150,000 clones, roughly 90% of them appearing once. What was sequenced was peripheral blood. These receptors originate from a man between 50 and 59 years old with active or convalescent COVID-19.

The rearrangement links TRBV19 to TRBJ2-7, with D unclear. The CDR3 sequence is 11 residues long. V was cut by 10 bases and J by 7 bases, with 14 bases left in between. The germline V gene has CDR1 LNHDA and CDR2 SQIVND (reference sequence). The DNA of the CDR3 is TGTGCCACTCGCTCGGGTCGGGAGCAGTACTTC. It codes for CATRSGREQYF. The full variable domain, completed using reference TRBV19 and TRBJ2-7, is DGGITQSPKYLFRKEGQNVTLSCEQNLNHDAMYWYRQDPGQGLRLIYYSQIVNDFQKGDIAEGYSVSREKKESFPLTVTSAQKNPTAFYLCATRSGREQYFGPGTRLTVT.

V and J are TRBV13 and TRBJ1-1; 8 nucleotides align to TRBD1. Trimming cost V 8 bases and J 8 bases; bases outside gene matches: 4. Per germline, CDR1 PRHDT and CDR2 FYEKMQ (reference sequence). The CDR3 sequence is 11 residues long. The DNA of the CDR3 is TGTGCCAGCTTGAGACAGGGGGAAGCTTTCTTT. It encodes CASLRQGEAFF.

The chain links TRBV29-1 to TRBJ2-2; 12 nucleotides match TRBD2. With V trimmed by 4 bases and J by 3 bases, 6 bases remained unmatched. Germline V gene data show CDR1 as SQVTM and CDR2 as ANQGSEA. The CDR3 totals 16 residues. The CDR3 bases are TGCAGCGTTGCACTAGCGGGAGGAATTTACACCGGGGAGCTGTTTTTT. It specifies CSVALAGGIYTGELFF.

The rearrangement links TRBV27 to TRBJ2-3; 9 positions agree with TRBD2. Looked up from germline, CDR1 is MNHEY and CDR2 is SMNVEV (reference sequence). The CDR3 consists of 17 residues. J gave up 0 bases and V 4 bases, and 8 bases lay outside the gene matches. The DNA of the CDR3 is TGTGCCAGCAGTTCCCTGACTAGCGGATTTAGCACAGATACGCAGTATTTT. Its translation is CASSSLTSGFSTDTQYF.

This clone occurred a few times. The J gene is TRBJ1-5, the V gene TRBV24-1; 9 bases fit TRBD1. Losses at the gene ends were 3 bases for V and 4 bases for J; bases not matched to a gene: 3. The CDR3 is made up of 15 amino acids. The germline gives CDR1 KGHDR, CDR2 SFDVKD. The CDR3 DNA is TGTGCCACCAGTGATCCGGGACAGGGAAATCAGCCCCAGCATTTT. Encoded protein: CATSDPGQGNQPQHF.

This chain joins TRBV7-2 and TRBJ1-2; TRBD1 matches 8 bases. The length of the CDR3 is 15 residues. CDR1 and CDR2 (germline): SGHTA, FQGNSA. J lost 4 bases, V lost 5 bases, and 9 bases had no gene match. The CDR3 here is CASSLRVTGGYGYTF. Here the CDR3 DNA reads TGTGCCAGCAGCCTACGGGTAACAGGGGGCTATGGCTACACCTTC.

The V gene is TRBV7-3, the J gene TRBJ2-1; the match to TRBD2 covers 11 bases. V was pared by 3 bases and J by 1 base, with 2 bases of the junction left unmatched. This CDR3 is built from 16 residues. Germline-derived CDR1 and CDR2 are SGHTA and FQGTGA. CDR3 coding DNA: TGTGCCAGCAGCTTTAGGACTAGCGGGTCCTACAATGAGCAGTTCTTC. This encodes CASSFRTSGSYNEQFF.

The rearrangement uses TRBV5-6 and TRBJ1-3; D possibly corresponds to TRBD1 (5 bases). Trimming left V 0 bases short and J 0 bases short, with 7 bases between. The CDR3 spans 15 residues. The V gene's germline CDR1 is SGHDT and CDR2 YYEEEE. CDR3 coding DNA: TGTGCCAGCAGCTTGGGACAGCACTCTGGAAACACCATATATTTT. Translation: CASSLGQHSGNTIYF.

The V gene is TRBV6-5, the J gene TRBJ2-7, with TRBD1 matching over 10 bases. In germline, CDR1 is MNHEY, CDR2 SVGAGI. The CDR3 covers 14 residues. The junction had 4 bases not matched to a gene; V was cut back by 8 bases and J by 0 bases. In DNA, the CDR3 is TGTGCCAGCGACAGGGGGCCCCCCTCCTACGAGCAGTACTTC. Its protein is CASDRGPPSYEQYF.

The V gene is TRBV12-3 or TRBV12-4, the J gene TRBJ2-5; no clear D. The CDR3 has 13 residues. Trimming removed 1 base from V and 5 bases from J, with 8 bases in between. This CDR3 reads CASSLGEAETQYF. CDR3 nucleotides: TGTGCCAGCAGTTTAGGCGAGGCGGAGACCCAGTACTTC.

V gene TRBV19 combines with J gene TRBJ1-2; 7 nucleotides align to TRBD1. Trimming took 6 bases from V and 4 from J; bases not matched to a gene: 5. The germline V gene has CDR1 LNHDA and CDR2 SQIVND (reference sequence). The CDR3 runs to 13 residues. As DNA, the CDR3 is TGTGCCAGTAGCACAGGGGTAGGCTATGGCTACACCTTC. This translates into CASSTGVGYGYTF.

For this clone: In the same sample, other DNA sequences code for this CDR3. J is TRBJ2-7 and V is TRBV12-3 or TRBV12-4; weak D call: TRBD1 (5 bases). V lost 2 bases and J 3 bases, leaving 5 bases between the germline ends. The CDR3 runs to 12 residues. Here the CDR3 DNA reads TGTGCCAGCAGTTTACAGGGCTACGAGCAGTACTTC. It yields the protein CASSLQGYEQYF.

The chain employs TRBV11-2 and TRBJ2-7; TRBD2 matches at 8 bases. This CDR3 has 13 amino acids. Germline trimming cut 6 bases from V and 3 bases from J; bases unmatched to any gene: 4. In germline, CDR1 is SGHAT, CDR2 FQNNGV. The CDR3 coding sequence is TGTGCCAGCAGTCCTAGCGGGTTCTACGAGCAGTACTTC. Protein: CASSPSGFYEQYF. Full variable domain (missing parts from reference TRBV11-2 and TRBJ2-7): EAGVAQSPRYKIIEKRQSVAFWCNPISGHATLYWYQQILGQGPKLLIQFQNNGVVDDSQLPKDRFSAERLKGVDSTLKIQPAKLEDSAVYLCASSPSGFYEQYFGPGTRLTVT.